This T cell receptor beta chain was identified in a study of shared clonotypes between healthy human individuals. As regards this clone: The sample has other DNA sequences that encode this CDR3 too.

The table came from immunoSEQ multiplex PCR; TCRdb's copy has only in-frame clones and leaves some out. This sample has 2,500,000 or so clones, with 80% to 95% found just once. All participating donors were Caucasian adults from Nashville, Tennessee. CDR1 is MNHEY, CDR2 SMNVEV, per germline (reference sequence). Trimming cost V 3 bases and J 4 bases; bases outside gene matches: 0. The CDR3 totals 14 residues. This TCR came from a man between 18 and 35 years old in good health. Some clones in this sample may be carry-over from other donors' samples. The specimen sequenced was naive CD4+ T cells from PBMCs. Subset defined: CD45RA+ positively selected. The chain is built from TRBV27 and TRBJ2-3; 11 bases fit TRBD1. CDR3 sequence: CASSLGQGADTQYF. CDR3 DNA: TGTGCCAGCAGTTTGGGACAGGGGGCAGATACGCAGTATTTT.